This T cell receptor (beta chain) was sequenced for a study of T cell responses to AZD1222 COVID-19 vaccine. Study results and caveats: Spike-specific TCR breadth rose after two AZD1222 doses, and depth rose as well. A mostly white British donor set with more females was recruited, and clonal diversity was possibly underestimated. Dominant CD4 TCR responses targeted spike regions 160-218 and 743-854. Repertoire sampling occurred only after the peak T cell response.

This CDR3 is built from 14 residues. Germline loops: CDR1 SNHLY, CDR2 FYNNEI. V was clipped by 4 bases and J by 4 bases, with 10 bases between them. Using immunoSEQ multiplex PCR, the repertoire was profiled, and TCRdb retains in-frame clones only, with some absent. Of 150,000 to 200,000 clones in the sample, 85% to 90% were seen once. Note on this clone: Its antigen is unidentified.

The chain joins TRBV2 to TRBJ1-4; unclear D gene. This receptor was identified in an adult in good health. This sample comprised peripheral blood, obtained on day 0 of AZD1222 vaccination. CDR3 coding DNA: TGTGCCAGCAGTGTACAAAGCTATAATGAAAAACTGTTTTTT. Protein sequence: CASSVQSYNEKLFF.